The 15 T cell receptor beta chains listed next were all sequenced from one sample in a study of blood T cell repertoires in COVID-19. Using immunoSEQ multiplex PCR, the repertoire was profiled, and TCRdb retains in-frame clones only, with some absent. The sample includes about 170,000 clones, around nine tenths of them seen just once. Material: peripheral blood. The receptors here all came from a man aged 65-85 years with acute or convalescent COVID-19.

The V gene is TRBV7-2, the J gene TRBJ1-1; 8 nucleotides agree with TRBD1. V shed 4 bases, J shed 1 base, and the junction held 2 bases outside the gene matches. CDR3 size: 14 residues. Germline V gene sequence: CDR1 SGHTA, CDR2 FQGNSA. The CDR3 protein is CASSSGQGNTEAFF. DNA of the CDR3: TGTGCCAGCAGCTCCGGACAGGGGAACACTGAAGCTTTCTTT.

CDR3: CASSISGTQNYGYTF. Here the CDR3 DNA reads TGTGCCAGTAGTATTTCCGGGACTCAAAACTATGGCTACACCTTC. The chain links TRBV19 to TRBJ1-2; tentatively, D is TRBD1 (5 bases). The V end lost 3 bases, the J end lost 2 bases, and 13 bases lay between the germline ends. The length of the CDR3 is 15 residues. CDR1 and CDR2 (germline): LNHDA, SQIVND (reference sequence).

This clone appeared a few times. The chain couples TRBV7-2 to TRBJ1-6; 8 bases map to TRBD1. Germline-derived CDR1 and CDR2 are SGHTA and FQGNSA. The CDR3 runs 14 residues. Trimming took 6 bases from V and 9 from J; bases not matched to a gene: 7. The CDR3 DNA is TGTGCCAGCAGACAGACAGGGGAGGGTTCACCCCTCCACTTT. Translated: CASRQTGEGSPLHF. The full variable domain, rest sourced from reference TRBV7-2 and TRBJ1-6, is GAGVSQSPSNKVTEKGKDVELRCDPISGHTALYWYRQSLGQGLEFLIYFQGNSAPDKSGLPSDRFSAERTGGSVSTLTIQRTQQEDSAVYLCASRQTGEGSPLHFGNGTRLTVT.

The chain uses TRBV5-1 and TRBJ2-7; D may be TRBD2 (6 bases). The CDR3 contains 13 residues. Per the germline V gene, CDR1 is SGHRS and CDR2 is YFSETQ. V was cut by 5 bases and J by 0 bases, with 9 bases left in between. The CDR3 spells CASREGSSYEQYF. The CDR3 coding sequence is TGCGCCAGCAGGGAGGGGAGCTCCTACGAGCAGTACTTC.

The rearrangement joins TRBV4-3 to TRBJ1-1, with 8 bases that match TRBD1. This CDR3 is 17 amino acids long. Germline CDR1 LGHNA, CDR2 YSLEER. J was trimmed by 0 bases and V by 1 base; bases with no gene match: 7. CDR3 amino acids: CASSQAFTGGLNTEAFF. CDR3 sequence (DNA): TGCGCCAGCAGCCAAGCTTTCACAGGGGGTTTGAACACTGAAGCTTTCTTT.

The J gene is TRBJ2-5, the V gene TRBV3-1 (or the pseudogene TRBV3-2), with D possibly being TRBD2 (7 bases). Germline values: CDR1 LGHDT, CDR2 YNNKEL (reference sequence). Trimming removed 4 bases at V and 5 bases at J, with 26 bases between. The CDR3 contains 18 residues. CDR3 residues: CASSPGVLAGRPWETQYF. The CDR3, as DNA: TGTGCCAGCAGCCCAGGGGTCTTAGCGGGTCGCCCTTGGGAGACCCAGTACTTC.

This clone was seen a few times. The V call is TRBV30, the J call TRBJ1-6; the D gene is possibly TRBD1 (5 bases). The ends were cut back, 0 bases at V and 8 bases at J, with 8 bases in the middle. CDR1 is GTSNPN and CDR2 is SVGIG in the germline V gene (reference sequence). This CDR3 spans 13 amino acids. In DNA, the CDR3 is TGTGCCTGGAGTGTACAGGCATATTCACCCCTCCACTTT. Translation gives CAWSVQAYSPLHF.

This clone was counted a single time. The V gene is TRBV4-2, the J gene TRBJ1-2; 12 nucleotides match TRBD1. Germline V gene data show CDR1 as LGHNA and CDR2 as YNFKEQ. The CDR3 consists of 15 residues. After removal of 4 bases from V and 5 bases from J, the junction contained 5 bases not matched to a gene. The CDR3 is CASSLGQGASYGYTF. CDR3 bases: TGTGCCAGCAGCCTGGGACAGGGGGCTTCTTATGGCTACACCTTC.

The V gene is TRBV9, the J gene TRBJ2-3; 13 positions match TRBD2. Germline V lookup: CDR1 SGDLS, CDR2 YYNGEE. The CDR3 is 17 amino acids. The V gene end was trimmed by 4 bases and the J gene end by 4 bases; junction bases not matched to a gene: 9. CDR3 in DNA: TGTGCCAGCAGCTCATTGGGACTAGCGGGATGGTCAGATACGCAGTATTTT. This codes for CASSSLGLAGWSDTQYF.

The sample holds a few counts of this clone. The J gene is TRBJ1-2, the V gene TRBV5-1, with 7 bases fitting TRBD1. Germline CDR1 and CDR2: SGHRS and YFSETQ. The CDR3 is 13 residues long. After removal of 3 bases from V and 8 bases from J, the junction contained 7 bases not matched to a gene. CDR3 bases: TGCGCCAGCAGCTCAACAGGGGAGGAAGGCTACACCTTC. Encoded protein: CASSSTGEEGYTF.

The CDR3 DNA follows: TGTGCCAGCAGTCCCGAGGACTCTGGAAACACCATATATTTT. It encodes CASSPEDSGNTIYF. This chain joins TRBV5-6 and TRBJ1-3, with no clear D. The CDR3 extends over 14 amino acids. Germline CDR1 and CDR2: SGHDT and YYEEEE. V was clipped by 5 bases and J by 0 bases, with 9 bases between them.

This chain uses TRBV7-9 with TRBJ1-1; perhaps TRBD1 as D (6 bases). The CDR3 has 14 amino acids. Germline lookup yields CDR1 SEHNR and CDR2 FQNEAQ (reference sequence). Trimming pared 3 bases from V and 3 bases from J, leaving 11 bases between. CDR3 bases: TGTGCCAGCAGCTTTCTGTCAGGGGACACTGAAGCTTTCTTT. Protein: CASSFLSGDTEAFF.

The CDR3 DNA sequence: TGTGCCAGCAGCACTAGCGGGGGTAGAGGTATCACAGATACGCAGTATTTT. Its translation is CASSTSGGRGITDTQYF. The chain carries TRBV7-6 and TRBJ2-3; 11 bases line up with TRBD2. This CDR3 spans 17 amino acids. Germline V gene lookup returns CDR1 SGHVS and CDR2 FNYEAQ. Unmatched junction bases numbered 9, after V lost 5 bases and J lost 2 bases.

V gene TRBV10-1 combines with J gene TRBJ1-1, with D hard to call. Germline CDR1 WNHNN, CDR2 SYGVQD (reference sequence). The V gene lost 6 bases and the J gene lost 5 bases, with 16 bases spanning the gap. CDR3 length: 14 amino acids. This chain's CDR3 is CASSRGRGGTEAFF. The CDR3 DNA reads as TGCGCCAGCAGCCGGGGTCGGGGAGGAACTGAAGCTTTCTTT.

The chain links TRBV3-1 (or the pseudogene TRBV3-2) to TRBJ2-5, with D tentatively TRBD1 (5 bases). CDR1 and CDR2 from the germline V gene are LGHDT and YNNKEL (reference sequence). Trimming left V 1 base short and J 5 bases short, with 8 bases between. This CDR3 contains 13 residues. CDR3 sequence (DNA): TGTGCCAGCAGCCAAGGGGGCCGTGAGACCCAGTACTTC. Its translation: CASSQGGRETQYF.